A single sample is the source of the 25 T cell receptor beta chains below, sequenced in a study of T cell responses to AZD1222 COVID-19 vaccine. Method: immunoSEQ multiplex PCR; TCRdb's copy keeps in-frame clones and lacks some. The sample has 95,000 to 150,000 clones; 80% to 90% are singletons. Sequencing was performed on peripheral blood, taken on day 0 of AZD1222 vaccination. These receptors were obtained from an adult in good health.

The rearrangement uses TRBV2 and TRBJ2-5; D may be TRBD2 (6 bases). Germline CDR1 is SNHLY and CDR2 is FYNNEI. The CDR3 consists of 14 residues. V was trimmed by 3 bases and J by 4 bases, leaving 12 bases between them. This CDR3 is CASSEGQGGETQYF. CDR3 DNA: TGTGCCAGCAGTGAGGGTCAGGGAGGAGAGACCCAGTACTTC.

V and J are TRBV19 and TRBJ1-4; D unresolved. The length of the CDR3 is 13 residues. V lost 5 bases and J lost 8, with 12 bases in between. CDR1 is LNHDA, CDR2 SQIVND, per germline (reference sequence). The CDR3 sequence: CASSEAGGEKLFF. The CDR3 region has the DNA TGTGCCAGTAGTGAGGCAGGAGGGGAAAAACTGTTTTTT. The full variable domain, in which reference TRBV19 and TRBJ1-4 provide the parts outside the CDR3, is DGGITQSPKYLFRKEGQNVTLSCEQNLNHDAMYWYRQDPGQGLRLIYYSQIVNDFQKGDIAEGYSVSREKKESFPLTVTSAQKNPTAFYLCASSEAGGEKLFFGSGTQLSVL.

The V and J genes are TRBV5-1 and TRBJ1-1; D gene ambiguous. Germline lookup yields CDR1 SGHRS and CDR2 YFSETQ. CDR3 size: 14 residues. The V end was cut by 2 bases, the J end by 0 bases, with 8 bases between. The CDR3 DNA follows: TGCGCCAGCAGCTTCAACCAGCTGAACACTGAAGCTTTCTTT. As protein: CASSFNQLNTEAFF.

The J gene is TRBJ1-1, the V gene TRBV5-1; tentatively, D is TRBD1 (6 bases). Germline V CDR1 and CDR2: SGHRS, YFSETQ. The CDR3 is 17 residues long. The V end lost 2 bases, the J end lost 1 base, and 18 bases lay between the germline ends. CDR3 loop: CASSFLQGEKPNTEAFF. The CDR3 DNA is TGCGCCAGCAGCTTTCTACAGGGAGAGAAGCCGAACACTGAAGCTTTCTTT.

For the CDR3, the DNA is TGCGCCAGCAGCTTAGGACAGGGGCTATACACTGAAGCTTTCTTT. Its translation: CASSLGQGLYTEAFF. This chain connects TRBV5-1 to TRBJ1-1; TRBD1 matches 9 bases. J lost 3 bases, V lost 2 bases, and 5 bases had no gene match. The CDR3 has 15 amino acids. CDR1 is SGHRS and CDR2 is YFSETQ in the germline V gene.

The chain employs TRBV10-1 and TRBJ2-1; D may be TRBD1 (5 bases). The germline CDR1 and CDR2 sequences are WNHNN and SYGVQD (reference sequence). The CDR3 has 13 amino acids. Trimming shortened V by 7 bases and J by 8 bases, and 15 bases separated the two germline ends. In DNA form, the CDR3 reads TGCGCCAGCACCCCGACAGTAGGCCATGAGCAGTTCTTC. Its translation: CASTPTVGHEQFF.

V and J are TRBV7-6 and TRBJ2-1, with 8 positions matching TRBD2. This CDR3 is built from 17 residues. Looked up from germline, CDR1 is SGHVS and CDR2 is FNYEAQ. Losses at the gene ends were 7 bases for V and 7 bases for J; bases not matched to a gene: 18. CDR3 in amino acids: CASTLSRPGGVRNEQFF. The CDR3 DNA is TGTGCCAGCACCCTCTCCCGCCCGGGGGGGGTTAGGAATGAGCAGTTCTTC.

For the CDR3, the DNA is TGTGCCAGCTCAGACGACAGGCCTCGCACTGAAGCTTTCTTT. It specifies CASSDDRPRTEAFF. The chain links TRBV18 to TRBJ1-1, with a tentative D call TRBD1 (6 bases). The CDR3 totals 14 residues. V was trimmed by 5 bases and J by 4 bases, leaving 14 bases between them. CDR1 is KGHSH and CDR2 is LQKENI in the germline V gene. Drawing the rest from reference TRBV18 and TRBJ1-1, the complete variable domain is NAGVMQNPRHLVRRRGQEARLRCSPMKGHSHVYWYRQLPEEGLKFMVYLQKENIIDESGMPKERFSAEFPKEGPSILRIQQVVRGDSAAYFCASSDDRPRTEAFFGQGTRLTVV.

The genes are TRBV11-1 and TRBJ2-5, with TRBD2 matching 7 bases. Germline-derived CDR1 and CDR2 are SGHAT and FQDESV (reference sequence). V lost 5 bases, J lost 4 bases, and 7 bases stayed unmatched. The length of the CDR3 is 14 residues. CDR3 sequence (DNA): TGTGCCAGCAGCCGAGCGGGGAGTCGAGAGACCCAGTACTTC. This gives the protein CASSRAGSRETQYF.

This rearrangement joins TRBV11-2 to TRBJ1-1; D gene uncertain. V lost 3 bases and J lost 0, with 11 bases in between. This CDR3 region has 15 residues. CDR1 is SGHAT, CDR2 FQNNGV, per germline. The CDR3 loop is CASSFSAGLNTEAFF. The CDR3 DNA follows: TGTGCCAGCAGCTTCAGTGCGGGCCTGAACACTGAAGCTTTCTTT.

The genes are TRBV24-1 and TRBJ2-7; either TRBD1 or TRBD2 may fit D (5 bases each). There are 12 residues in the CDR3. The germline V and J ends were trimmed by 11 bases and 0 bases, with 10 bases remaining between them. Germline V lookup: CDR1 KGHDR, CDR2 SFDVKD. The CDR3 sequence: CANSGSSYEQYF. For the CDR3, the DNA is TGTGCCAACTCAGGGAGCTCCTACGAGCAGTACTTC.

The V gene is TRBV2, the J gene TRBJ2-7; D is perhaps TRBD1 or TRBD2 (6 bases each). The CDR3 totals 15 residues. Germline-derived CDR1 and CDR2 are SNHLY and FYNNEI. Trimming shortened V by 0 bases and J by 3 bases, and 12 bases separated the two germline ends. CDR3 in DNA: TGTGCCAGCAGTGAAGCGGGGGGCGCTATCTACGAGCAGTACTTC. Translation gives CASSEAGGAIYEQYF. Complete variable domain (other parts from reference TRBV2 and TRBJ2-7): EPEVTQTPSHQVTQMGQEVILRCVPISNHLYFYWYRQILGQKVEFLVSFYNNEISEKSEIFDDQFSVERPDGSNFTLKIRSTKLEDSAMYFCASSEAGGAIYEQYFGPGTRLTVT.

CDR3 DNA: TGTGCCAGCAGTCAACACGACTCGCGGAGTGAGCAGTTCTTC. This gives the protein CASSQHDSRSEQFF. The V and J genes are TRBV6-2 or TRBV6-3 and TRBJ2-1; D not certain. V lost 5 bases to trimming and J lost 9 bases, with 17 bases between them. This CDR3 has 14 residues. Germline CDR1 reads MNHEY; CDR2 reads SVGEGT.

The chain links TRBV7-3 to TRBJ2-2; unclear D gene. Germline CDR1 SGHTA, CDR2 FQGTGA. The CDR3 contains 14 residues. V lost 5 bases to trimming and J lost 0 bases, with 7 bases between them. The CDR3 loop reads CASSPTPNTGELFF. The CDR3 DNA reads TGTGCCAGCAGCCCCACCCCGAACACCGGGGAGCTGTTTTTT.

The chain uses TRBV4-2 and TRBJ2-1; tentative D call: TRBD2 (5 bases). Trimming left V 0 bases short and J 4 bases short, with 10 bases between. The CDR3 has 15 amino acids. Germline lookup yields CDR1 LGHNA and CDR2 YNFKEQ. CDR3 protein: CASSQDSESYNEQFF. In nucleotides, the CDR3 is TGTGCCAGCAGCCAAGATAGCGAGAGTTACAATGAGCAGTTCTTC.

In this sample, this clone turned up once. V and J are TRBV5-5 and TRBJ1-4; 9 bases align to TRBD1. From germline, CDR1 is SGHKS and CDR2 YYEKEE (reference sequence). The V and J ends lost 5 bases and 6 bases, in that order; junction bases with no gene match: 2. The CDR3 length is 13 residues. The CDR3: CASSRTGDEKLFF. CDR3 coding DNA: TGTGCCAGCAGTCGGACAGGGGATGAAAAACTGTTTTTT.

The rearrangement joins TRBV5-1 to TRBJ2-2; D is uncertain. The germline CDR1 and CDR2 sequences are SGHRS and YFSETQ. Trimming took 5 bases from V and 0 from J, leaving 5 bases between them. The CDR3 has 13 amino acids. The CDR3 here is CASRNPNTGELFF. The CDR3 nucleotides read TGCGCCAGCAGGAATCCGAACACCGGGGAGCTGTTTTTT.

The chain links TRBV30 to TRBJ2-3; 9 bases agree with TRBD2. The germline V gene has CDR1 GTSNPN and CDR2 SVGIG (reference sequence). The CDR3 extends over 15 amino acids. After removal of 2 bases from V and 2 bases from J, the junction contained 5 bases not matched to a gene. The CDR3 coding sequence is TGTGCCTGGAGTAGACTAGCGGCTTACACAGATACGCAGTATTTT. Translation gives CAWSRLAAYTDTQYF. The full variable domain, its missing parts supplied by reference TRBV30 and TRBJ2-3, is SQTIHQWPATLVQPVGSPLSLECTVEGTSNPNLYWYRQAAGRGLQLLFYSVGIGQISSEVPQNLSASRPQDRQFILSSKKLLLSDSGFYLCAWSRLAAYTDTQYFGPGTRLTVL.

The chain employs TRBV4-2 and TRBJ1-1; TRBD1 is a possible D gene (5 bases). V was shortened by 2 bases and J by 3 bases, with 10 bases between the two germline ends. The CDR3 loop spans 14 amino acids. The germline V gene has CDR1 LGHNA and CDR2 YNFKEQ. Here the CDR3 DNA reads TGTGCCAGCAGCCAACCGCAGGGTTACACTGAAGCTTTCTTT. Encoded protein: CASSQPQGYTEAFF.

This sequence joins TRBV19 and TRBJ1-1; D is ambiguous. CDR3 size: 15 residues. The germline gives CDR1 LNHDA, CDR2 SQIVND (reference sequence). Between the trimmed V and J ends, which lost 1 base and 1 base, there was a span of 10 bases. The CDR3 reads CASSIVGFPNTEAFF. CDR3 nucleotides: TGTGCCAGTAGTATAGTGGGTTTTCCGAACACTGAAGCTTTCTTT.

This clone was observed a handful of times. The CDR3, as DNA: TGTGCCAGCAGCCAAGCGTTAGGGGCCCCGGGGGGCGCCTCCTACGAGCAGTACTTC. It is translated as CASSQALGAPGGASYEQYF. The rearrangement links TRBV4-2 to TRBJ2-7, with a weak D call TRBD2 (7 bases). The germline V gene encodes CDR1 LGHNA and CDR2 YNFKEQ. V gave up 1 base and J gave up 0 bases, with 22 bases separating them. This CDR3 region has 19 residues.

The chain couples TRBV7-9 to TRBJ2-7; tentatively, D is TRBD1 (6 bases). Per the germline V gene, CDR1 is SEHNR and CDR2 is FQNEAQ (reference sequence). CDR3 length equals 13 residues. V was shortened by 2 bases and J by 5 bases, with 10 bases between the two germline ends. The CDR3 bases are TGTGCCAGCAGCTTATCAGGGGTCCACGAGCAGTACTTC. This codes for CASSLSGVHEQYF.

The V gene is TRBV3-1 (or the pseudogene TRBV3-2), the J gene TRBJ2-3; unclear D gene. The CDR3 runs to 13 residues. Trimming removed 3 bases at V and 5 bases at J, with 9 bases between. Germline-derived CDR1 and CDR2 are LGHDT and YNNKEL (reference sequence). The CDR3 DNA reads as TGTGCCAGCAGCCAGAGGACGGAAGATACGCAGTATTTT. Translated, it gives CASSQRTEDTQYF.

The CDR3 nucleotides are TGTGCCAGCATTAAGGACACTTACACTGAAGCTTTCTTT. It is translated as CASIKDTYTEAFF. The chain uses TRBV25-1 and TRBJ1-1; possibly TRBD1 for D (5 bases). CDR3 size: 13 residues. Trimming left V 7 bases short and J 3 bases short, with 12 bases between. Germline V gene lookup returns CDR1 MGHDK and CDR2 SYGVNS.

J is TRBJ1-3 and V is TRBV5-1; D uncertain. There are 15 residues in the CDR3. V gave up 0 bases and J gave up 0 bases, with 7 bases separating them. In germline, CDR1 is SGHRS, CDR2 YFSETQ. The CDR3 is CASSLGLLSGNTIYF. The CDR3, as DNA: TGCGCCAGCAGCTTGGGTCTGCTCTCTGGAAACACCATATATTTT.